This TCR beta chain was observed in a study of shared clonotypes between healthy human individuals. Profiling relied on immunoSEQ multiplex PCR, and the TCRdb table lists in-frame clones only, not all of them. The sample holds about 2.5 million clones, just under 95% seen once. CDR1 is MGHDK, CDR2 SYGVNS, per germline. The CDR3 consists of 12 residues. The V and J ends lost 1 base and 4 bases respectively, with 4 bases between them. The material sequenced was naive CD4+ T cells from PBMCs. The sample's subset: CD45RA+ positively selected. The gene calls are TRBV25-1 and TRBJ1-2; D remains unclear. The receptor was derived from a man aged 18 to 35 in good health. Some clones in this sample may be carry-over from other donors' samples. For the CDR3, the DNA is TGTGCCAGCAGTGAATGGTTCTATGGCTACACCTTC. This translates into CASSEWFYGYTF.